This TCR beta chain was identified during a study of Graves' ophthalmopathy and Graves' hyperthyroidism. Study in general: Pretreatment peripheral blood was obtained at initial diagnosis.

The authors amplified TCR beta CDR3 regions from RNA transcripts. RT-PCR in the first round used HTBI primers; a second-round multiplex PCR followed. TCRdb reprocessed the multiplex PCR reads via MiXCR and lists one record per CDR3 protein. The table records 650,000 to 800,000 distinct CDR3 sequences, roughly two fifths of them present only once. Per germline, CDR1 SGDLS and CDR2 YYNGEE. Trimming took 4 bases from V and 2 from J, leaving 19 bases between them. This CDR3 comprises 16 residues. This clonotype was seen a handful of times. Its antigen is not identified. Broader study findings: Most thyroid clonotypes expanded beyond 0.001 frequency were also found in blood. In predicting ophthalmopathy progression, the model reached approximately 71% sensitivity and under 75% specificity.

The material sequenced was peripheral blood. The chain combines TRBV9 with TRBJ2-7, with D perhaps being TRBD1 or TRBD2 (5 bases each). The receptor comes from an adult man with Graves' ophthalmopathy. The CDR3 sequence: CASSPEVVRATYEQYF. DNA of the CDR3: TGTGCCAGCAGCCCGGAGGTGGTCAGGGCAACCTACGAGCAGTACTTC.